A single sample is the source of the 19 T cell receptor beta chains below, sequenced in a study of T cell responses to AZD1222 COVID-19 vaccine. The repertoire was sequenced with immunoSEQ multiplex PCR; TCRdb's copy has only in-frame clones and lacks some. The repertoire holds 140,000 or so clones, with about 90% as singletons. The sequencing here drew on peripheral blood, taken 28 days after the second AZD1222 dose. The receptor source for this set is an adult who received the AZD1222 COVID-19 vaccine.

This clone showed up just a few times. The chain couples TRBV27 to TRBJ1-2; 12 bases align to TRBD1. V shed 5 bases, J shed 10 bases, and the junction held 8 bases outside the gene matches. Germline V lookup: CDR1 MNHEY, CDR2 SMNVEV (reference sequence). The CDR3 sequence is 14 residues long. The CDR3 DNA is TGTGCCAGCAGTAGCCGCGGGACAGGGGGCTACTACACCTTC. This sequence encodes CASSSRGTGGYYTF.

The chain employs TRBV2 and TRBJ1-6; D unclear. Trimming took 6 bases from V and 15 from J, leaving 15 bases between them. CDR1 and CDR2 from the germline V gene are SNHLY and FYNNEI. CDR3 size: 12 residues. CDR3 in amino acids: CASSTGVPSLHF. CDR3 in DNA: TGTGCCAGCAGCACCGGGGTCCCAAGCCTCCACTTT. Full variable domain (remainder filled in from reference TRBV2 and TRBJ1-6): EPEVTQTPSHQVTQMGQEVILRCVPISNHLYFYWYRQILGQKVEFLVSFYNNEISEKSEIFDDQFSVERPDGSNFTLKIRSTKLEDSAMYFCASSTGVPSLHFGNGTRLTVT.

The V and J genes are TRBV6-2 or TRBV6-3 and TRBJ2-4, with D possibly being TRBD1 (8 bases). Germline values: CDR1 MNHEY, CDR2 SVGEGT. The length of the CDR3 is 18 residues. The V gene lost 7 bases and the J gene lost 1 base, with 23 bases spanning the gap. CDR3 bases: TGTGCCAGCACCCCCGGGACAGGTCGGGGGGTTGCCAAAAACATTCAGTACTTC. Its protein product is CASTPGTGRGVAKNIQYF.

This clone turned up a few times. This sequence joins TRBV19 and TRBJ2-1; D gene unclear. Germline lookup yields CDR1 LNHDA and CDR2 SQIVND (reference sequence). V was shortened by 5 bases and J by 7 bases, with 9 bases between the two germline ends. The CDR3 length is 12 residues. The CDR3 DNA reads TGTGCCAGTAGTCCCACCGGGAATGAGCAGTTCTTC. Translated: CASSPTGNEQFF.

The CDR3 nucleotides are TGTGCCAGCAGCTTAACCCGGGCAGGGCTTGGCGAGCAGTACTTC. Translating it yields CASSLTRAGLGEQYF. The chain recombines TRBV11-2 with TRBJ2-7; maybe TRBD1 (5 bases). The CDR3 spans 15 residues. Germline V CDR1 and CDR2: SGHAT, FQNNGV. Trimming removed 2 bases at V and 6 bases at J, with 17 bases between.

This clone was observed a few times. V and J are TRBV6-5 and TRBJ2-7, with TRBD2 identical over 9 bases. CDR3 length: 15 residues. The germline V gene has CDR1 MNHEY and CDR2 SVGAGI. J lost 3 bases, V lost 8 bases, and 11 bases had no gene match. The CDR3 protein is CASGDRLADFYEQYF. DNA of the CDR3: TGTGCCAGCGGGGACCGACTAGCGGACTTCTACGAGCAGTACTTC.

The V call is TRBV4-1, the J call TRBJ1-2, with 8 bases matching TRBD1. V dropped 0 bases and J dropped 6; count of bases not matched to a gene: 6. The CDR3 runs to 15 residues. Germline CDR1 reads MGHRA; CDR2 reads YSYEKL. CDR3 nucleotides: TGCGCCAGCAGCCAAGAAGCAGGGGGCGTCGATGGCTACACCTTC. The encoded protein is CASSQEAGGVDGYTF.

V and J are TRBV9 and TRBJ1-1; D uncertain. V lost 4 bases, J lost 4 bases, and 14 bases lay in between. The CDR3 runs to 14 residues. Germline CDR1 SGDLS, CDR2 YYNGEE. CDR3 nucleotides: TGTGCCAGCAGCACCGGGGTCTTTGGCACTGAAGCTTTCTTT. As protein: CASSTGVFGTEAFF.

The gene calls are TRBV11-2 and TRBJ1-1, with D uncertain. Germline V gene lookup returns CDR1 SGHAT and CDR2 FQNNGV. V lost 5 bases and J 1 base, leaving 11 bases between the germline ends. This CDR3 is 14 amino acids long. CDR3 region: CASSPPRGNTEAFF. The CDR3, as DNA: TGTGCCAGCAGCCCCCCGCGGGGGAACACTGAAGCTTTCTTT.

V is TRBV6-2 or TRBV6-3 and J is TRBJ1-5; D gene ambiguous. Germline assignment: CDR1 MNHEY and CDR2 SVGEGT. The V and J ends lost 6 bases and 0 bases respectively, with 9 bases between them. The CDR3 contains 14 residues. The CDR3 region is CASSQTYSNQPQHF. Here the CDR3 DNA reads TGTGCCAGCAGCCAAACTTATAGCAATCAGCCCCAGCATTTT.

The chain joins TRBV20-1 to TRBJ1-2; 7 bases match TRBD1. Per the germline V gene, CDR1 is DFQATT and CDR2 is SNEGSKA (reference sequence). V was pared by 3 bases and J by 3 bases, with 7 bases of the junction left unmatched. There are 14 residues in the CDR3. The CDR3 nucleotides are TGCAGTGCTAGTATAGGGGGCCGGGACTATGGCTACACCTTC. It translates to CSASIGGRDYGYTF.

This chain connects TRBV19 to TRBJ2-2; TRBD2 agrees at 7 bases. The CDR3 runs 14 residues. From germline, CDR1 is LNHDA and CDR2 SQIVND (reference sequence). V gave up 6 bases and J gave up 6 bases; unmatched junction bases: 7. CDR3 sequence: CASSAWGGSGELFF. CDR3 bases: TGTGCCAGTAGCGCATGGGGGGGTTCCGGGGAGCTGTTTTTT.

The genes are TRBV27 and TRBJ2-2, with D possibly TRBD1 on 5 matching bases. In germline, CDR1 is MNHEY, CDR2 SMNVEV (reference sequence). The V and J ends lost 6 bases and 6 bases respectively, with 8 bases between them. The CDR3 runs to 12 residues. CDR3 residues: CASSRTPGELFF. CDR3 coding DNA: TGTGCCAGCAGCCGGACACCCGGGGAGCTGTTTTTT.

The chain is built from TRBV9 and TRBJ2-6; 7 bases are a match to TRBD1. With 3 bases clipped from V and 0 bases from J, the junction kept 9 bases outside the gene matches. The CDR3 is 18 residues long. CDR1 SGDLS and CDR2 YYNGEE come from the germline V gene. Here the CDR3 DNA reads TGTGCCAGCAGCGCCCATGGGACAGTGAGCTCTGGGGCCAACGTCCTGACTTTC. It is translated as CASSAHGTVSSGANVLTF.

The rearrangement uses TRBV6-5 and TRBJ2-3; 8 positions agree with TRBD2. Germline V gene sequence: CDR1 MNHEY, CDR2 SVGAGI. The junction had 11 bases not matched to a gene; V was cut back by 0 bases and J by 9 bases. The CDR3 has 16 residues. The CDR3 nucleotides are TGTGCCAGCAGTTACTCGGCAGCGGGGGACTTGTGGACGCAGTATTTT. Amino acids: CASSYSAAGDLWTQYF.

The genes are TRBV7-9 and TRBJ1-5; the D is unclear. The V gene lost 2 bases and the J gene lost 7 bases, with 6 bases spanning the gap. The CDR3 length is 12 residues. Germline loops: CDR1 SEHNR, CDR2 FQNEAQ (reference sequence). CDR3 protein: CASSLLGQPQHF. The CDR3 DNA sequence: TGTGCCAGCAGCTTATTGGGCCAGCCCCAGCATTTT.

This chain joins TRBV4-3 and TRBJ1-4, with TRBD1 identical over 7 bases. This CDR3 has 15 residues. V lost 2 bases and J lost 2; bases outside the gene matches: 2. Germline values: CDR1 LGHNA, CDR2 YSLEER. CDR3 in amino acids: CASSQQTGTNEKLFF. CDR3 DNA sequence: TGCGCCAGCAGCCAACAGACAGGGACTAATGAAAAACTGTTTTTT.

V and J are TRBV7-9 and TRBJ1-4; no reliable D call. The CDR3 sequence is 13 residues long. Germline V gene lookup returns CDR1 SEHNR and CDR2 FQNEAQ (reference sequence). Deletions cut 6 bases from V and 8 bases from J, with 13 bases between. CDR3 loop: CASRLEGLEKLFF. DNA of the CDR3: TGTGCCAGCAGACTGGAAGGGCTCGAAAAACTGTTTTTT.

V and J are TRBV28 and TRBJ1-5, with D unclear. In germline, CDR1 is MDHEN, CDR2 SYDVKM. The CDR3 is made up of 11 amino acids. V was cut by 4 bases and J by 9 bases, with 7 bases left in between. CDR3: CASSSARPQHF. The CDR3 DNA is TGTGCCAGCAGTTCAGCGAGGCCCCAGCATTTT.